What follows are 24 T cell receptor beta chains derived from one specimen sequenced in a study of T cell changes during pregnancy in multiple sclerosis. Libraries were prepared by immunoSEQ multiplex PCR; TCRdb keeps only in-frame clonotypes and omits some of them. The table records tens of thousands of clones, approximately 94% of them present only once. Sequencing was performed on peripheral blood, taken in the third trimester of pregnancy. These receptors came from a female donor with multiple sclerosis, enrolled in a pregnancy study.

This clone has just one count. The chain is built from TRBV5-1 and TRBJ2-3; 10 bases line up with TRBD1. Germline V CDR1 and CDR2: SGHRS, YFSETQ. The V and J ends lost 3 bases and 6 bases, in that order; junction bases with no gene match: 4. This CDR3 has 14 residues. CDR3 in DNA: TGCGCCAGCAGCTGGGGACAGGGGATCGATACGCAGTATTTT. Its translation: CASSWGQGIDTQYF.

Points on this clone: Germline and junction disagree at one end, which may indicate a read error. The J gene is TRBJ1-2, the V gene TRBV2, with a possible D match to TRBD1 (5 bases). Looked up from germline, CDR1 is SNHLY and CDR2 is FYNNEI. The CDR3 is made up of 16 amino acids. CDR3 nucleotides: TGTGCCAGCAGGGAAGATTACCGGGACTTCGACTATGGCTACACCTTC. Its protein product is CASREDYRDFDYGYTF. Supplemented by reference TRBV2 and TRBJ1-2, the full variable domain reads EPEVTQTPSHQVTQMGQEVILRCVPISNHLYFYWYRQILGQKVEFLVSFYNNEISEKSEIFDDQFSVERPDGSNFTLKIRSTKLEDSAMYFCASREDYRDFDYGYTFGSGTRLTVV.

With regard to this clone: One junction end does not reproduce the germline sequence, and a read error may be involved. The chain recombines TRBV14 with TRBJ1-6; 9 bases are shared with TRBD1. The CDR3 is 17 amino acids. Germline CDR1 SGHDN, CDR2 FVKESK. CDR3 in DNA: TGTGCCAGCAGCCATTTCGACCCGGGACAGGGTAATTCACCCCTCCATTTT. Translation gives CASSHFDPGQGNSPLHF.

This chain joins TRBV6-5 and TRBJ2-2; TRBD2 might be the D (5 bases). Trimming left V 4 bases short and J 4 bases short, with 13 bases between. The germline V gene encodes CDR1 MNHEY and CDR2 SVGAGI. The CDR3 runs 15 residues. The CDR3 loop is CASSSGTRATGELFF. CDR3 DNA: TGTGCCAGCAGTTCAGGCACTAGGGCCACCGGGGAGCTGTTTTTT.

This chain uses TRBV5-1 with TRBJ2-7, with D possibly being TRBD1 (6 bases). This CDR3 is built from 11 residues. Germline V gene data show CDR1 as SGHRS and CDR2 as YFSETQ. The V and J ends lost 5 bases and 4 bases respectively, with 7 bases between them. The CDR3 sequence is CASRDRYEQYF. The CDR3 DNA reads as TGCGCCAGCAGAGACAGGTACGAGCAGTACTTC.

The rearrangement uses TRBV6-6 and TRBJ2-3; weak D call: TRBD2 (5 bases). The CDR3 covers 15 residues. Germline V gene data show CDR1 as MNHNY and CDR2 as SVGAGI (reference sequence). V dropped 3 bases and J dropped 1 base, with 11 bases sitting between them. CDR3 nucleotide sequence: TGTGCCAGCAGTTATCGGAACGGGGGCACAGATACGCAGTATTTT. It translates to CASSYRNGGTDTQYF.

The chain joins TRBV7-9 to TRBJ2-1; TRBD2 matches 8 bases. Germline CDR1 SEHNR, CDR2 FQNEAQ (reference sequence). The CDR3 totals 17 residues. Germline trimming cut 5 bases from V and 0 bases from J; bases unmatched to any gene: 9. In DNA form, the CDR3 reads TGTGCCAGCAGCCCCCGGCGGGGGGCTATCTCCTACAATGAGCAGTTCTTC. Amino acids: CASSPRRGAISYNEQFF. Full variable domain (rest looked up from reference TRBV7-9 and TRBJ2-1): DTGVSQNPRHKITKRGQNVTFRCDPISEHNRLYWYRQTLGQGPEFLTYFQNEAQLEKSRLLSDRFSAERPKGSFSTLEIQRTEQGDSAMYLCASSPRRGAISYNEQFFGPGTRLTVL.

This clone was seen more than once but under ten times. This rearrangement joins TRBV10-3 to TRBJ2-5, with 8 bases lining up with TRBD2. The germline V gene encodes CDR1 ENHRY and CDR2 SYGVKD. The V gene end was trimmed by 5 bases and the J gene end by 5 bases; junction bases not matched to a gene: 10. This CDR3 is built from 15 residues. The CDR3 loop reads CAISPDGGAGETQYF. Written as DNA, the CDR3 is TGTGCCATCAGTCCGGACGGGGGGGCCGGGGAGACCCAGTACTTC.

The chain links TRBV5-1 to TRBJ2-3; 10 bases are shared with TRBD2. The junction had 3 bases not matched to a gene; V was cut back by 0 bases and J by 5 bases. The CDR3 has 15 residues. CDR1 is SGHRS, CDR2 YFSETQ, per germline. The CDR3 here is CASSLDSGGIDTQYF. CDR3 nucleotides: TGCGCCAGCAGCTTGGATAGCGGGGGGATAGATACGCAGTATTTT.

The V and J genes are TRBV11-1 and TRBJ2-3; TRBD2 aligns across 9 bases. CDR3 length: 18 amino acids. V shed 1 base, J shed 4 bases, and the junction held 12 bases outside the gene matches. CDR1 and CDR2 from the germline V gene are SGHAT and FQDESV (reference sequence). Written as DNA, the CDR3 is TGTGCCAGCAGCTTAGGAGCCCTGGTAGCGGGGGTCGCAGATACGCAGTATTTT. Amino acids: CASSLGALVAGVADTQYF.

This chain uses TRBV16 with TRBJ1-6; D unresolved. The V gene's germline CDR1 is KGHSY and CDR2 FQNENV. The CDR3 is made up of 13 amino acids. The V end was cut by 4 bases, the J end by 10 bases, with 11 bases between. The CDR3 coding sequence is TGTGCCAGCAGCCCACGGGAAGGGTCACCCCTCCACTTT. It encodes CASSPREGSPLHF. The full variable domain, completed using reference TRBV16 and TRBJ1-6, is GEEVAQTPKHLVRGEGQKAKLYCAPIKGHSYVFWYQQVLKNEFKFLISFQNENVFDETGMPKERFSAKCLPNSPCSLEIQATKLEDSAVYFCASSPREGSPLHFGNGTRLTVT.

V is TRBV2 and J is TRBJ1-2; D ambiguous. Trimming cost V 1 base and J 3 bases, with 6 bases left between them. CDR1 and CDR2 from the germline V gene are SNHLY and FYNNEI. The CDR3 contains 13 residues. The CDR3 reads CASSEGEDYGYTF. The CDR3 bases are TGTGCCAGCAGTGAAGGAGAGGACTATGGCTACACCTTC.

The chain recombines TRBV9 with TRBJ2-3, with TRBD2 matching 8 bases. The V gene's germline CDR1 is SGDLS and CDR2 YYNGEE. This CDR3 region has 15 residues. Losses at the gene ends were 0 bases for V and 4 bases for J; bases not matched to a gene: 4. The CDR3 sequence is CASSVGAGGSDTQYF. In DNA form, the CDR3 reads TGTGCCAGCAGCGTAGGGGCGGGGGGCTCAGATACGCAGTATTTT.

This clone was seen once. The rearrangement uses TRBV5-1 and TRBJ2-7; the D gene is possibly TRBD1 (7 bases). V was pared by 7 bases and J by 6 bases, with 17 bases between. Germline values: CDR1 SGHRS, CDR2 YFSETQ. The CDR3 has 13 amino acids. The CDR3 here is CASLGQAGGEQYF. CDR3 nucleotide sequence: TGCGCCAGCTTAGGACAGGCCGGGGGCGAGCAGTACTTC. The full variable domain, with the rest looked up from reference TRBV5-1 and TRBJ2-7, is KAGVTQTPRYLIKTRGQQVTLSCSPISGHRSVSWYQQTPGQGLQFLFEYFSETQRNKGNFPGRFSGRQFSNSRSEMNVSTLELGDSALYLCASLGQAGGEQYFGPGTRLTVT.

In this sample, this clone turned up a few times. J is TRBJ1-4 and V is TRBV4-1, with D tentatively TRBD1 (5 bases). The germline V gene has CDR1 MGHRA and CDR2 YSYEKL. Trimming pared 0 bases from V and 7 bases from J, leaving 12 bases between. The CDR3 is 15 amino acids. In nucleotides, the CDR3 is TGCGCCAGCAGCCAAGATAGGGGTTGGGGTGAAAAACTGTTTTTT. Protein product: CASSQDRGWGEKLFF.

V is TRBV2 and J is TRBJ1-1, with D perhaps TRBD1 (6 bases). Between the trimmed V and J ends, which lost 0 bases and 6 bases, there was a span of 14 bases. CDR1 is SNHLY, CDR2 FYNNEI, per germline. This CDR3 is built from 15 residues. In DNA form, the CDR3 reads TGTGCCAGCAGTGAAGCGTGGGGGGGCGCTTCTGAAGCTTTCTTT. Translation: CASSEAWGGASEAFF.

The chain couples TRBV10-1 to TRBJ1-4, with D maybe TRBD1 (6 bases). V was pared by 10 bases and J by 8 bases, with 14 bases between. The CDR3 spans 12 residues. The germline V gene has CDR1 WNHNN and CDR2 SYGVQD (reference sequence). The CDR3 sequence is CAKTGTDEKLFF. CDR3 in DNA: TGCGCCAAAACAGGGACCGACGAAAAACTGTTTTTT.

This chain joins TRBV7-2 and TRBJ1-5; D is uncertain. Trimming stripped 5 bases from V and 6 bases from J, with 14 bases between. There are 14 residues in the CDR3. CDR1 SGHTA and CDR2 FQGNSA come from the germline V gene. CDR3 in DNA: TGTGCCAGCAGCCCCCCATTGTGGCCTCAGCCCCAGCATTTT. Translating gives CASSPPLWPQPQHF.

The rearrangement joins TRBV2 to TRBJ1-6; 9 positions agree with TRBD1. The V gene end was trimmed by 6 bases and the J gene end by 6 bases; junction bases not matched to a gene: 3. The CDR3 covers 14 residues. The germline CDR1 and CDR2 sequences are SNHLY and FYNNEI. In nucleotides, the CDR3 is TGTGCCAGCAGGACGGGACAGGGTAATTCACCCCTCCACTTT. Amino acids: CASRTGQGNSPLHF.

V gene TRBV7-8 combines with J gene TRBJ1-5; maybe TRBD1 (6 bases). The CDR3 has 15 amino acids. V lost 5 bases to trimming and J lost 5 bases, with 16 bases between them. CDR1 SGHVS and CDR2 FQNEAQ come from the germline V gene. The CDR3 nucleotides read TGTGCCAGCAGCCAGGCTACAGGGCGTCATCAGCCCCAGCATTTT. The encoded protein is CASSQATGRHQPQHF.

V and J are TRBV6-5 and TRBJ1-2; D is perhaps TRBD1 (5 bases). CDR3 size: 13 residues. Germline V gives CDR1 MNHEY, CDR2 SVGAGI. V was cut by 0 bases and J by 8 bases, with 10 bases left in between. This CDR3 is CASSYSGAIGYTF. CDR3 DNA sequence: TGTGCCAGCAGTTACTCAGGGGCTATAGGCTACACCTTC.

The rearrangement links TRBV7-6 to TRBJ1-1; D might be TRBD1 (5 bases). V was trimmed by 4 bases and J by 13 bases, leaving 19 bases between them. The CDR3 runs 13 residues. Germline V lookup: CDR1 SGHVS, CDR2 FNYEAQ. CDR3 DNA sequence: TGTGCCAGCAGCTCCGCAGGGAATAGTGTATTTTTCTTT. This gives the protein CASSSAGNSVFFF.

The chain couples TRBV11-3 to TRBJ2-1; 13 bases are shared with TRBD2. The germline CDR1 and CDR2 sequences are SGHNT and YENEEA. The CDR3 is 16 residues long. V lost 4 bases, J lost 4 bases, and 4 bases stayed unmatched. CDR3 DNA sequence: TGTGCCAGCAGCTCGGGACTAGCGGGGCGATACAATGAGCAGTTCTTC. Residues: CASSSGLAGRYNEQFF.

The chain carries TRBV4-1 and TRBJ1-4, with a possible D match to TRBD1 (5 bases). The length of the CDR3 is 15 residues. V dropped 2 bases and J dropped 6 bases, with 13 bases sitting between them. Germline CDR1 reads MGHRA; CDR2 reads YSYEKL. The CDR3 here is CASSQSTGSYEKLFF. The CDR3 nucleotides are TGCGCCAGCAGCCAATCAACAGGAAGTTATGAAAAACTGTTTTTT.